Given below is one TCR beta chain in context. These data originate in a study of blood T cell repertoires in COVID-19. Study information: Spain, Italy and the United States supplied samples that represented acute and convalescent COVID-19.

Assay: immunoSEQ multiplex PCR; the TCRdb copy retains only in-frame clones and omits some. The sample contains about 200,000 clones, around 80% of which appear only once. With 2 bases clipped from V and 5 bases from J, the junction kept 12 bases outside the gene matches. CDR1 and CDR2 from the germline V gene are MGHRA and YSYEKL. The CDR3 length is 17 residues. This TCR derives from a woman in her fifties or sixties with acute COVID-19. This chain links TRBV4-1 with TRBJ2-5; the match to TRBD2 covers 9 bases. Sequenced: PBMCs or T cells enriched from blood (not recorded which). Here the CDR3 DNA reads TGCGCCAGCAGCCAAACAACGGGACTAGCCGCCAGGGAGACCCAGTACTTC. It specifies CASSQTTGLAARETQYF.